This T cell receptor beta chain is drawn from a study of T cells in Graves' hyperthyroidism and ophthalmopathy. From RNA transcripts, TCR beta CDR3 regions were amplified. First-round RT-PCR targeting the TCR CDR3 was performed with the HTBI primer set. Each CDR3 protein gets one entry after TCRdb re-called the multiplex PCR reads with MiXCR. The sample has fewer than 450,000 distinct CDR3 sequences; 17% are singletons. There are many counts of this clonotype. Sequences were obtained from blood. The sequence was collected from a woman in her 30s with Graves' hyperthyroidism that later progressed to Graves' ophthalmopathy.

This chain's CDR3 is CASTGTPDNEQFF. CDR3 in DNA: TGTGCCAGCACTGGGACTCCCGACAATGAGCAGTTCTTC. The V and J genes are TRBV2 and TRBJ2-1; perhaps TRBD2 as D (6 bases). CDR1 SNHLY and CDR2 FYNNEI come from the germline V gene. V lost 7 bases and J 5 bases, leaving 12 bases between the germline ends. The CDR3 consists of 13 residues.